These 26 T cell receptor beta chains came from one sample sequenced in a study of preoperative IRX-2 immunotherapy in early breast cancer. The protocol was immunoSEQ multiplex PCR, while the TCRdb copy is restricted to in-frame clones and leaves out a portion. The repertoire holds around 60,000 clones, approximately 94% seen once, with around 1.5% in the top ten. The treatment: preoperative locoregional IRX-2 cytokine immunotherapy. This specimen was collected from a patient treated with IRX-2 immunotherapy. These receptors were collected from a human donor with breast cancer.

DNA of the CDR3: TGTGCCAGCAGCTTAGACAGGGCGCATCAGCCCCAGCATTTT. It is translated as CASSLDRAHQPQHF. This chain connects TRBV7-2 to TRBJ1-5; possibly TRBD1 for D (6 bases). Trimming cost V 1 base and J 5 bases, with 9 bases left between them. CDR1 is SGHTA, CDR2 FQGNSA, per germline. This CDR3 comprises 14 residues.

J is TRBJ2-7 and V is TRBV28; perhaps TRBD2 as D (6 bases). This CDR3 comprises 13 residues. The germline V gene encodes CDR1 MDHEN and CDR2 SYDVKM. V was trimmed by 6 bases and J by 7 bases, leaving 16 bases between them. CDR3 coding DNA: TGTGCCAGCAGACGGACCGGGAGTGGGGAGCAGTACTTC. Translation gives CASRRTGSGEQYF.

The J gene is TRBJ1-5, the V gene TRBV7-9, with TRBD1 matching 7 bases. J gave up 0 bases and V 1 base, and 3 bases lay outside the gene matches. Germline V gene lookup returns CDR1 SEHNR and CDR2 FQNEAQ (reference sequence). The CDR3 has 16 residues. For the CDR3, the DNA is TGTGCCAGCAGCTTAGGAGACAGGGATAGCAATCAGCCCCAGCATTTT. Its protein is CASSLGDRDSNQPQHF.

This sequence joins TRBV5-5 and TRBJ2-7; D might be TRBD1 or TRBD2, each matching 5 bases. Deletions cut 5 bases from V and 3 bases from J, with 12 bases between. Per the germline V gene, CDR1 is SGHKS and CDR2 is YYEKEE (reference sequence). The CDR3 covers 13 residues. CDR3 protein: CASSRGVGYEQYF. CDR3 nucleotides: TGTGCCAGCAGTAGGGGAGTGGGCTACGAGCAGTACTTC.

This CDR3 is CASSSNWAAISYEQYF. The CDR3 coding sequence is TGTGCCAGCAGTTCTAATTGGGCGGCAATTTCCTACGAGCAGTACTTC. V gene TRBV27 combines with J gene TRBJ2-7; no clear D gene. The germline V and J ends were trimmed by 4 bases and 1 base, with 17 bases remaining between them. The germline gives CDR1 MNHEY, CDR2 SMNVEV (reference sequence). The CDR3 spans 16 residues.

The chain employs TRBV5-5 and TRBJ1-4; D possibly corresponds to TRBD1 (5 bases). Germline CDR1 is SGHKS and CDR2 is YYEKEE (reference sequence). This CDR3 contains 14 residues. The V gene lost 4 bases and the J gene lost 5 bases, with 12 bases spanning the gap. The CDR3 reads CASSLSGGNEKLFF. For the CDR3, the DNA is TGTGCCAGCAGCCTAAGCGGGGGAAATGAAAAACTGTTTTTT.

The CDR3 spells CASSQTGSGYTF. CDR3 DNA sequence: TGTGCCAGCAGTCAGACAGGGAGTGGCTACACCTTC. The rearrangement joins TRBV6-5 to TRBJ1-2; 7 bases are shared with TRBD1. CDR1 MNHEY and CDR2 SVGAGI come from the germline V gene. The junction had 4 bases not matched to a gene; V was cut back by 5 bases and J by 7 bases. This CDR3 spans 12 amino acids.

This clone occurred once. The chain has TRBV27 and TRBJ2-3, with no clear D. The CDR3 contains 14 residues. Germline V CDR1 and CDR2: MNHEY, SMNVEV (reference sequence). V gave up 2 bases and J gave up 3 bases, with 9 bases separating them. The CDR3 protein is CASSLVLGTDTQYF. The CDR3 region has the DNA TGTGCCAGCAGTTTAGTGTTAGGTACAGATACGCAGTATTTT.

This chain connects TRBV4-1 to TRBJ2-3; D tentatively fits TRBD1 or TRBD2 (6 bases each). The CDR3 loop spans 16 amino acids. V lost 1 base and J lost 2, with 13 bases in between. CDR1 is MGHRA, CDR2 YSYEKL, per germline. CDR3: CASSQVSWGATDTQYF. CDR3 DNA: TGCGCCAGCAGCCAAGTTTCCTGGGGGGCCACAGATACGCAGTATTTT.

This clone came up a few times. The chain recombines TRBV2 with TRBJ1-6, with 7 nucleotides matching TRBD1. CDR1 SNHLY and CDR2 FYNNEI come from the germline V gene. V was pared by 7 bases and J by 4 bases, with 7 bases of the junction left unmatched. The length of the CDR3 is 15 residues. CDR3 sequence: CASMTGQPYNSPLHF. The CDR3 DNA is TGTGCCAGCATGACGGGACAGCCATATAATTCACCCCTCCACTTT.

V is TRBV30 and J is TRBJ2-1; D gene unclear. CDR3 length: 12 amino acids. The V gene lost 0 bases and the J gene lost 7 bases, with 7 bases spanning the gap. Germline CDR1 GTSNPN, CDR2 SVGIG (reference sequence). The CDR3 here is CAWSVLLNEQFF. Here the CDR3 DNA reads TGTGCCTGGAGTGTACTCTTGAATGAGCAGTTCTTC.

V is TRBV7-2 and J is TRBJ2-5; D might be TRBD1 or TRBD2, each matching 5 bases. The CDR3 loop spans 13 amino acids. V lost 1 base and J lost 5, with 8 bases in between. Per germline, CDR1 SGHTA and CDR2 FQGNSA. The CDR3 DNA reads TGTGCCAGCAGCTTAGGAGGGGTGGAGACCCAGTACTTC. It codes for CASSLGGVETQYF. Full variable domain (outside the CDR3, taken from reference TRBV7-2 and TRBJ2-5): GAGVSQSPSNKVTEKGKDVELRCDPISGHTALYWYRQSLGQGLEFLIYFQGNSAPDKSGLPSDRFSAERTGGSVSTLTIQRTQQEDSAVYLCASSLGGVETQYFGPGTRLLVL.

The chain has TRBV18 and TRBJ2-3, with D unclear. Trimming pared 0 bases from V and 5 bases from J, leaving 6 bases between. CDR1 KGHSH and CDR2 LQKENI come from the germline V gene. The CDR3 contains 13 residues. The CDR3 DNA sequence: TGTGCCAGCTCACCACCGAGTAAAGATACGCAGTATTTT. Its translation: CASSPPSKDTQYF.

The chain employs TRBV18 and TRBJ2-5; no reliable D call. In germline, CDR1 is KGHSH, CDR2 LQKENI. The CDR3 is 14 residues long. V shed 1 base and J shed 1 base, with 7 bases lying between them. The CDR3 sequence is CASSPRNSQETQYF. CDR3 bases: TGTGCCAGCTCACCACGGAACAGCCAAGAGACCCAGTACTTC.

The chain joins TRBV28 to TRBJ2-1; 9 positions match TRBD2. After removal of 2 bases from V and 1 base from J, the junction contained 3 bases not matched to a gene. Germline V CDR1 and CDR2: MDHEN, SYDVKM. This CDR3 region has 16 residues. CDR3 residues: CASSLLAGLSYNEQFF. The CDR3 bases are TGTGCCAGCAGTTTACTAGCGGGATTATCCTACAATGAGCAGTTCTTC.

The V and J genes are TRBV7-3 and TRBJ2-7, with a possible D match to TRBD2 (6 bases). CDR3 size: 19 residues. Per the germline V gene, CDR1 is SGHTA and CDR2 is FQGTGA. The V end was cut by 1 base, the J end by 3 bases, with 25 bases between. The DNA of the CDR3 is TGTGCCAGCAGCTTAAAACCCTCCTCGAGGGGTCTAGCGATCTACGAGCAGTACTTC. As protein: CASSLKPSSRGLAIYEQYF.

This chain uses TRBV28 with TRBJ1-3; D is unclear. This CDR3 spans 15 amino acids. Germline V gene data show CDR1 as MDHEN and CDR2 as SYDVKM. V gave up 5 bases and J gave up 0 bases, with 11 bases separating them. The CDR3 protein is CASSDLGFSGNTIYF. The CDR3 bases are TGTGCCAGCAGTGACTTGGGGTTCTCTGGAAACACCATATATTTT.

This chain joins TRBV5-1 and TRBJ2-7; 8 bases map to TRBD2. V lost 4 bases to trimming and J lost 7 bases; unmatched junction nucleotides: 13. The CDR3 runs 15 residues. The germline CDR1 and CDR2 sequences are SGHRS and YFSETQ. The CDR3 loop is CASSTGGLPGGEQYF. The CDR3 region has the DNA TGCGCCAGCAGCACGGGGGGGCTGCCTGGGGGGGAGCAGTACTTC.

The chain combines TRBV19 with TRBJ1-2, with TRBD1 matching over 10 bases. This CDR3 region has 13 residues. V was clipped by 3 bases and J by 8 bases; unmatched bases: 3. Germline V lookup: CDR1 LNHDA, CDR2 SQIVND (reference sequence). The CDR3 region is CASSIDRGHGYTF. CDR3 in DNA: TGTGCCAGTAGTATTGACAGGGGGCACGGCTACACCTTC. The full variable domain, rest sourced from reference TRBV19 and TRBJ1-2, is DGGITQSPKYLFRKEGQNVTLSCEQNLNHDAMYWYRQDPGQGLRLIYYSQIVNDFQKGDIAEGYSVSREKKESFPLTVTSAQKNPTAFYLCASSIDRGHGYTFGSGTRLTVV.

CDR3 nucleotides: TGCGCCAGCAGCCAAGTAAGGGCTGGAAACACCATATATTTT. Translated: CASSQVRAGNTIYF. This chain joins TRBV4-1 and TRBJ1-3; D remains unclear. The CDR3 extends over 14 amino acids. V was shortened by 1 base and J by 2 bases, with 6 bases between the two germline ends. Germline-derived CDR1 and CDR2 are MGHRA and YSYEKL.

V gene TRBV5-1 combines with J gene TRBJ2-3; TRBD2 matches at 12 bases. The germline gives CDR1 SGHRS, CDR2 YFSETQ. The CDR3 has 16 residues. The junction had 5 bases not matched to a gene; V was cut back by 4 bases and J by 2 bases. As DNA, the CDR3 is TGCGCCAGCAGCACGGGACTAGCGGGCAACACAGATACGCAGTATTTT. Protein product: CASSTGLAGNTDTQYF.

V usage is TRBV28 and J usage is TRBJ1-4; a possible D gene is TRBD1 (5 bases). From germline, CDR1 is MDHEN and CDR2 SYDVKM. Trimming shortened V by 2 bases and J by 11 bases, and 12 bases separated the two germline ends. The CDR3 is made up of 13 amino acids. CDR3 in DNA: TGTGCCAGCAGTTTAGAAGGGGCTGGGAAACTGTTTTTT. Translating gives CASSLEGAGKLFF.

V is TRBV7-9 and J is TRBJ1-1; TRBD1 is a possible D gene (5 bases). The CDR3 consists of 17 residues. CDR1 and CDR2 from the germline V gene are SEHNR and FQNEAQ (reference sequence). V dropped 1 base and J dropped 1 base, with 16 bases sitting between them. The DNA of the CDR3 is TGTGCCAGCAGCTTAGATGGCGGGCAGGGCACGAACACTGAAGCTTTCTTT. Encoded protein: CASSLDGGQGTNTEAFF.

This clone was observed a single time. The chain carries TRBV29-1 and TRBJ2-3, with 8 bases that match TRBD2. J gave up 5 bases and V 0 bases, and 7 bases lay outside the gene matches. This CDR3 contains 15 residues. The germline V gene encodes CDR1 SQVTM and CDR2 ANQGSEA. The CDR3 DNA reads TGCAGCGTTGAAGATCCGGGAGGGCGGGGAGATACGCAGTATTTT. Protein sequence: CSVEDPGGRGDTQYF.

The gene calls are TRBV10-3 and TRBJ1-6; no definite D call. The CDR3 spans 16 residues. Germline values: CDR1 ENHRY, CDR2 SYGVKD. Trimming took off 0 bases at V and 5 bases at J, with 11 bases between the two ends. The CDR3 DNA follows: TGTGCCATCAGTGAGTCTGCGTTCGTCGATAATTCACCCCTCCACTTT. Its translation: CAISESAFVDNSPLHF.

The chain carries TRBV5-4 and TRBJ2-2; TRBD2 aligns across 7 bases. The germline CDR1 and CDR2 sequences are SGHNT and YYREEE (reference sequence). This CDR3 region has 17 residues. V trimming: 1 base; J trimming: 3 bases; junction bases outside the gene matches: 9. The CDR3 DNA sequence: TGTGCCAGCAGCTTGACTTTAGCGGGCTTGCACACCGGGGAGCTGTTTTTT. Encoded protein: CASSLTLAGLHTGELFF.